This section outlines one TCR beta chain sequence together with its context. The antigen is unknown. The data derive from a study of Ad26.COV2.S vaccination and SARS-CoV-2 variants. Study-wide results and limits: Vaccine recipients had higher spike-specific TCR breadth than placebo recipients. Assessments of TCR breadth and depth may have underestimated the total T cell responses.

TCRdb's copy holds only in-frame clones and misses some; the assay was immunoSEQ multiplex PCR. Of more than 300,000 clones in the sample, around 90% were seen once. Treatment specified: around 19 received Ad26.COV2.S at low or high dose, single or two shots; a few received placebo; per-sample allocation not given. Collection of samples fell on day 63 after the first vaccine or placebo injection. The material sequenced was peripheral blood, taken in a trial of Ad26.COV2.S vaccine versus placebo. The source is a person between 18 and 59 years old who received the Ad26.COV2.S COVID-19 vaccine or a placebo.

The CDR3 reads CASSLTGILSYEQYF. CDR3 bases: TGTGCCAGCAGCTTAACCGGGATACTTTCCTACGAGCAGTACTTC. The genes are TRBV7-2 and TRBJ2-7; TRBD2 is a possible D gene (5 bases). Germline assignment: CDR1 SGHTA and CDR2 FQGNSA. V was cut by 2 bases and J by 1 base, with 12 bases left in between. The CDR3 spans 15 residues.